The present TCR beta chain was sequenced within a study of blood T cell repertoires in COVID-19. Study overall: Donors in the United States, Italy and Spain gave samples during acute or convalescent COVID-19. PBMCs, B-cell-depleted T cells, or T cells were the source of the cDNA or gDNA that made up the material.

V was clipped by 0 bases and J by 4 bases, with 24 bases between them. Germline V lookup: CDR1 SGHVS, CDR2 FNYEAQ. The length of the CDR3 is 19 residues. A single count supports this clone. Original processing notes: Reference gene primer amplification yielded estimated nucleated cell counts. Method: immunoSEQ multiplex PCR; TCRdb's copy keeps in-frame clones and lacks some. D and trimming come from the DNA, and the V and J calls and clone size come from that table. The sample carries hundreds of thousands of clones, more than 75% recorded once. The material sequenced was peripheral blood. The rearrangement links TRBV7-6 to TRBJ1-1; D is unresolved. The source of this sequence is a human donor in a cohort sampled during active COVID-19. DNA for the CDR3: TGTGCCAGCAGCTTAGCGTACGGGAGAAACTCGGAGTCGGGCACTGAAGCTTTCTTT. It is translated as CASSLAYGRNSESGTEAFF.